These T cell receptor beta chains were read from a single sample in a study of blood T cells in healthy people across ages. TCRdb ran MiXCR on the 5' RACE reads and lists one entry per CDR3 protein. The table has around 940,000 distinct CDR3 sequences, roughly half seen once; the top ten hold 20% to 25%. Sequenced material: blood. These receptors all stem from a woman between 55 and 75 years old in good health. Each CDR3 is given with its conserved first and last residue. D genes are given only for firm matches. For some rows the clone size is stated as once, few or many, or as a class when expanded; others skip it.

cdr3_aa | cdr3_nt | d_call | j_call | cdr3_length | clone_size | v_call
CASSQESRAGTDTQYF | TGTGCCAGCAGCCAAGAGAGCCGAGCGGGAACAGATACGCAGTATTTT | TRBD2 | TRBJ2-3 | 16 | few | TRBV4-2
CAIRTGFDNSPLHF | TGTGCCATCAGGACAGGGTTCGATAATTCACCCCTCCACTTT | TRBD1 | TRBJ1-6 | 14 | NA | TRBV10-3
CASSLPRDKDEQYF | TGTGCCAGCAGTTTACCCCGGGACAAGGACGAGCAGTACTTC | NA | TRBJ2-7 | 14 | NA | TRBV28
CASRIAGGPAYEQYF | TGTGCCAGCAGAATAGCGGGAGGGCCCGCCTACGAGCAGTACTTC | TRBD2 | TRBJ2-7 | 15 | NA | TRBV7-2
CASSVLLTGANVLTF | TGTGCTAGCTCAGTCCTATTAACTGGGGCCAACGTCCTGACTTTC | NA | TRBJ2-6 | 15 | NA | TRBV18
CASSQAFEGGYTF | TGTGCCAGCAGCCAAGCCTTCGAGGGCGGCTACACCTTC | NA | TRBJ1-2 | 13 | NA | TRBV3-1
CASSQEEREQFF | TGCGCCAGCAGCCAAGAGGAAAGAGAGCAGTTCTTC | NA | TRBJ2-1 | 12 | NA | TRBV4-1
CASSDQRQTANKKLFF | TGTGCCAGCAGTGACCAGCGACAGACCGCTAATAAAAAACTGTTTTTT | NA | TRBJ1-4 | 16 | NA | TRBV25-1
CASRLAGGGEQYF | TGTGCCAGCCGGCTAGCGGGAGGAGGCGAGCAGTACTTC | TRBD2 | TRBJ2-7 | 13 | NA | TRBV6-2/TRBV6-3
CASSGHGALYGYTF | TGTGCCAGCAGCGGACACGGGGCCCTCTATGGCTACACCTTC | NA | TRBJ1-2 | 14 | many | TRBV5-5
CASSLLAGDGELFF | TGTGCCAGCAGTTTACTAGCGGGAGACGGGGAGCTGTTTTTT | TRBD2 | TRBJ2-2 | 14 | NA | TRBV12-3/TRBV12-4
CASSPLGDRTYEQYF | TGTGCCAGCAGCCCCCTCGGTGACAGAACCTACGAGCAGTACTTC | NA | TRBJ2-7 | 15 | NA | TRBV28
CASSWGLASTDTQYF | TGTGCCAGCAGTTGGGGCCTAGCGAGCACAGATACGCAGTATTTT | NA | TRBJ2-3 | 15 | NA | TRBV28
CASSSQGLRETQYF | TGTGCCAGCAGTTCACAGGGGTTGCGGGAGACCCAGTACTTC | TRBD1 | TRBJ2-5 | 14 | NA | TRBV2